The TCR beta chain described here comes from a study of shared clonotypes between healthy human individuals. Profiled with immunoSEQ multiplex PCR; TCRdb holds only in-frame clones, not every one. The table has 2 million to 2.5 million clones, approximately 93% seen once. Germline V CDR1 and CDR2: SGHVS, FQNEAQ. V lost 5 bases and J lost 5, with 8 bases in between. The CDR3 loop spans 12 amino acids. V gene TRBV7-8 combines with J gene TRBJ2-3; possibly TRBD1 for D (6 bases). The specimen sequenced was naive CD4+ T cells from PBMCs. Stated subset: CD45RA+ positively selected. The receptor was isolated from a man between 18 and 29 years old in good health. Some clones in this sample may be carry-over from other donors' samples. DNA of the CDR3: TGTGCCAGCAGCCAGGGGCAAGATACGCAGTATTTT. It specifies CASSQGQDTQYF.